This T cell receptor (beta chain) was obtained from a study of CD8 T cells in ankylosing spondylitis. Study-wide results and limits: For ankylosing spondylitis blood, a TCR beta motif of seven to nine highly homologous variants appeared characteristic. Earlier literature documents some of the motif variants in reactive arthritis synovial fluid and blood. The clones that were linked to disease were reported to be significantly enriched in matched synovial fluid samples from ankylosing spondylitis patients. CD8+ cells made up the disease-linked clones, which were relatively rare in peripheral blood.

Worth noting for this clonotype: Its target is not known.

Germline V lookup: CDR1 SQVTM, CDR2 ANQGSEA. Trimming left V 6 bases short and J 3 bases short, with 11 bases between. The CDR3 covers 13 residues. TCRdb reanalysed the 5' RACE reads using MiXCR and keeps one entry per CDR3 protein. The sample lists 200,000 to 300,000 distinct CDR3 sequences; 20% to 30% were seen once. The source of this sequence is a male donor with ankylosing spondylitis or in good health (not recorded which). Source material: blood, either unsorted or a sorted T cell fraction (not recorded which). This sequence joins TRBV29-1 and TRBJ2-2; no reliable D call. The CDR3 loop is CSVTIKYTGELFF. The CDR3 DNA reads TGCAGCGTGACAATTAAATACACCGGGGAGCTGTTTTTT.